These 25 T cell receptor beta chains were all obtained from the same sample, sequenced in a study of T cells in Graves' hyperthyroidism and ophthalmopathy. What was amplified from RNA transcripts were TCR beta CDR3 regions. Using the HTBI primer set, a first-round RT-PCR was run on the TCR CDR3. TCRdb independently ran MiXCR on the multiplex PCR reads; one entry per CDR3 protein. The data hold 350,000 to 500,000 distinct CDR3 sequences, with approximately 14% observed a single time. The sample was blood. Every receptor here comes from a woman in her late teens or twenties with Graves' hyperthyroidism.

Ten or more counts support this clonotype. This chain joins TRBV9 and TRBJ1-1; the D is unclear. The CDR3 totals 13 residues. The V gene lost 3 bases and the J gene lost 3 bases, with 9 bases spanning the gap. Germline lookup yields CDR1 SGDLS and CDR2 YYNGEE. The CDR3 coding sequence is TGTGCCAGCAGCGCGCGACAATACACTGAAGCTTTCTTT. Encoded protein: CASSARQYTEAFF.

This clonotype was picked up a small number of times. V usage is TRBV7-9 and J usage is TRBJ2-1; D may be TRBD1 (6 bases). This CDR3 has 17 residues. V shed 0 bases and J shed 3 bases, with 15 bases lying between them. Germline values: CDR1 SEHNR, CDR2 FQNEAQ (reference sequence). CDR3 sequence: CASSLAGMGAIYNEQFF. As DNA, the CDR3 is TGTGCCAGCAGCTTAGCAGGGATGGGGGCTATCTACAATGAGCAGTTCTTC. The full variable domain, rest sourced from reference TRBV7-9 and TRBJ2-1, is DTGVSQNPRHKITKRGQNVTFRCDPISEHNRLYWYRQTLGQGPEFLTYFQNEAQLEKSRLLSDRFSAERPKGSFSTLEIQRTEQGDSAMYLCASSLAGMGAIYNEQFFGPGTRLTVL.

This clonotype was picked up many times. The V call is TRBV6-1, the J call TRBJ2-1; D might be TRBD1 (6 bases). Germline V gene lookup returns CDR1 MNHNS and CDR2 SASEGT. Trimming took 5 bases from V and 5 from J, leaving 13 bases between them. CDR3 size: 14 residues. This chain's CDR3 is CASSLRGTNNEQFF. As DNA, the CDR3 is TGTGCCAGCAGTCTAAGGGGGACAAACAATGAGCAGTTCTTC.

This clonotype came up many times. This chain joins TRBV7-3 and TRBJ1-5; D not resolved. The CDR3 spans 13 residues. Looked up from germline, CDR1 is SGHTA and CDR2 is FQGTGA. V shed 3 bases and J shed 7 bases, with 10 bases lying between them. This CDR3 reads CASSLSPGQPQHF. In DNA, the CDR3 is TGTGCCAGCAGCTTGTCCCCAGGACAGCCCCAGCATTTT. Full variable domain (outside the CDR3, taken from reference TRBV7-3 and TRBJ1-5): GAGVSQTPSNKVTEKGKYVELRCDPISGHTALYWYRQSLGQGPEFLIYFQGTGAADDSGLPNDRFFAVRPEGSVSTLKIQRTERGDSAVYLCASSLSPGQPQHFGDGTRLSIL.

The J gene is TRBJ2-5, the V gene TRBV29-1; 9 bases line up with TRBD1. This CDR3 has 13 amino acids. CDR1 SQVTM and CDR2 ANQGSEA come from the germline V gene. Trimming cost V 4 bases and J 5 bases; bases outside gene matches: 5. CDR3: CSVARDRAETQYF. CDR3 bases: TGCAGCGTTGCCCGGGACAGGGCCGAGACCCAGTACTTC.

This clonotype came up many times. The V gene is TRBV11-2, the J gene TRBJ2-7; 9 bases fit TRBD2. Germline V gives CDR1 SGHAT, CDR2 FQNNGV. After removal of 5 bases from V and 1 base from J, the junction contained 6 bases not matched to a gene. CDR3 length equals 15 residues. The CDR3, as DNA: TGTGCCAGCAGCCCTAGCGGGACGATATCCTACGAGCAGTACTTC. The encoded protein is CASSPSGTISYEQYF.

This clonotype was picked up a small number of times. This sequence joins TRBV12-3 or TRBV12-4 and TRBJ2-2; D not resolved. V was shortened by 7 bases and J by 5 bases, with 5 bases between the two germline ends. The CDR3 consists of 11 residues. CDR3 DNA: TGTGCCAGCATTGATACCGGGGAGCTGTTTTTT. Protein sequence: CASIDTGELFF.

This clonotype has at least ten counts. The J gene is TRBJ2-1, the V gene TRBV12-3 or TRBV12-4; 8 bases agree with TRBD2. The CDR3 has 14 amino acids. The junction had 6 bases not matched to a gene; V was cut back by 7 bases and J by 4 bases. The CDR3 DNA follows: TGTGCCAGCAAGGTCGGGAGGGATTACAATGAGCAGTTCTTC. Translating it yields CASKVGRDYNEQFF.

This clonotype was detected ten times or more. V and J are TRBV28 and TRBJ2-7; D gene uncertain. The germline CDR1 and CDR2 sequences are MDHEN and SYDVKM. CDR3 length: 13 residues. The V and J ends lost 10 bases and 2 bases respectively, with 15 bases between them. As DNA, the CDR3 is TGTGCCACACATGTGGCAGAGACCTACGAGCAGTACTTC. It encodes CATHVAETYEQYF.

This clonotype was picked up many times. The chain has TRBV18 and TRBJ2-5, with D hard to call. CDR1 and CDR2 (germline): KGHSH, LQKENI. The V end was cut by 1 base, the J end by 5 bases, with 8 bases between. The length of the CDR3 is 13 residues. As DNA, the CDR3 is TGTGCCAGCTCACCACGGCCTCTGGAGACCCAGTACTTC. It encodes CASSPRPLETQYF.

The chain joins TRBV6-1 to TRBJ1-1; D is perhaps TRBD1 (5 bases). This CDR3 has 14 residues. Trimming cost V 5 bases and J 7 bases, with 17 bases left between them. Germline CDR1 reads MNHNS; CDR2 reads SASEGT. The CDR3 DNA sequence: TGTGCCAGCAGTAAAAGTGAGGGGCTGGGTGAAGCTTTCTTT. Its protein is CASSKSEGLGEAFF.

J is TRBJ2-1 and V is TRBV20-1, with unresolved D. The CDR3 loop spans 15 amino acids. CDR1 and CDR2 (germline): DFQATT, SNEGSKA (reference sequence). V was pared by 0 bases and J by 9 bases, with 18 bases between. CDR3 amino acids: CSARDILVGWGEQFF. The CDR3 region has the DNA TGCAGTGCTAGAGATATCTTAGTAGGGTGGGGTGAGCAGTTCTTC.

This clonotype was picked up a small number of times. The chain has TRBV3-1 and TRBJ2-3; unclear D gene. V was shortened by 3 bases and J by 7 bases, with 8 bases between the two germline ends. The CDR3 covers 12 residues. The germline gives CDR1 LGHDT, CDR2 YNNKEL (reference sequence). CDR3: CASSQPPHTQYF. CDR3 in DNA: TGTGCCAGCAGCCAGCCCCCCCATACGCAGTATTTT.

This clonotype has at least ten counts. V gene TRBV6-1 combines with J gene TRBJ2-3, with 7 bases identical to TRBD2. Germline V gives CDR1 MNHNS, CDR2 SASEGT. The J segment lost 4 bases and the V segment lost 4 bases, leaving 8 bases of the junction unmatched. The CDR3 is made up of 15 amino acids. CDR3 amino acids: CASSGGGSGADTQYF. The DNA of the CDR3 is TGTGCCAGCAGTGGGGGCGGGAGTGGCGCAGATACGCAGTATTTT.

In its sample, this clonotype was seen many times. The rearrangement links TRBV7-2 to TRBJ2-7; 8 positions match TRBD1. Trimming at V came to 5 bases and at J to 4 bases, leaving 4 bases not matched to a gene. Germline values: CDR1 SGHTA, CDR2 FQGNSA. CDR3 size: 13 residues. The CDR3: CASSARTGYEQYF. DNA for the CDR3: TGTGCCAGCAGCGCCCGGACAGGGTACGAGCAGTACTTC.

Turning to this clonotype: This may arise from a read error, as a much more abundant clone is one base away. The J gene is TRBJ2-7, the V gene TRBV29-1, with TRBD1 matching over 11 bases. The germline CDR1 and CDR2 sequences are SQVTM and ANQGSEA. CDR3 length: 13 residues. V trimming: 6 bases; J trimming: 6 bases; junction bases outside the gene matches: 7. The CDR3 region is CSVSAGTGGEQYF. The CDR3 region has the DNA TGCAGCGTATCCGCCGGGACAGGGGGCGAGCAGTACTTC.

This clonotype was observed at least ten times. The chain couples TRBV20-1 to TRBJ2-1; 9 bases fit TRBD2. From germline, CDR1 is DFQATT and CDR2 SNEGSKA (reference sequence). The CDR3 extends over 19 amino acids. V was pared by 6 bases and J by 0 bases, with 18 bases of the junction left unmatched. CDR3 sequence: CSASPAGGRATSSYNEQFF. The CDR3 nucleotides read TGCAGTGCCTCACCCGCCGGCGGGAGGGCCACGAGCTCCTACAATGAGCAGTTCTTC.

This clonotype has a count of ten or more. J is TRBJ1-5 and V is TRBV7-2; D gene ambiguous. Germline V gene data show CDR1 as SGHTA and CDR2 as FQGNSA. Trimming took off 5 bases at V and 3 bases at J, with 11 bases between the two ends. The CDR3 totals 14 residues. The CDR3 DNA is TGTGCCAGCAGCGCGACGGCCCCCAATCAGCCCCAGCATTTT. Amino acids: CASSATAPNQPQHF.

The rearrangement links TRBV12-3 or TRBV12-4 to TRBJ1-3; D uncertain. The ends were cut back, 3 bases at V and 7 bases at J, with 7 bases in the middle. CDR3 length: 12 amino acids. The CDR3 region has the DNA TGTGCCAGCAGTTTCGAACAGAACACCATATATTTT. It encodes CASSFEQNTIYF.

This clonotype was counted only a few times. This chain uses TRBV20-1 with TRBJ2-2; no reliable D call. The germline gives CDR1 DFQATT, CDR2 SNEGSKA (reference sequence). This CDR3 has 13 residues. V was shortened by 6 bases and J by 0 bases, with 8 bases between the two germline ends. This chain's CDR3 is CSASLANTGELFF. In nucleotides, the CDR3 is TGCAGTGCCTCACTCGCGAACACCGGGGAGCTGTTTTTT.

This clonotype was observed many times. This chain uses TRBV5-5 with TRBJ2-5; D gene ambiguous. This CDR3 is 15 amino acids long. Trimming left V 0 bases short and J 2 bases short, with 11 bases between. From germline, CDR1 is SGHKS and CDR2 YYEKEE (reference sequence). In DNA, the CDR3 is TGTGCCAGCAGCTTGGGTGACATTGGTCAAGAGACCCAGTACTTC. It specifies CASSLGDIGQETQYF.

The V call is TRBV12-3 or TRBV12-4, the J call TRBJ2-3; D could derive from TRBD1 or TRBD2 (6 bases each). The CDR3 has 16 amino acids. Trimming removed 2 bases from V and 1 base from J, with 13 bases in between. The CDR3 DNA sequence: TGTGCCAGCAGTTTACGCCCAGGGGAGGGCACAGATACGCAGTATTTT. Amino acid sequence: CASSLRPGEGTDTQYF.

This clonotype turned up a few times. This sequence joins TRBV6-1 and TRBJ1-2; 11 nucleotides line up with TRBD1. The V gene's germline CDR1 is MNHNS and CDR2 SASEGT. The CDR3 sequence is 15 residues long. V shed 7 bases and J 1 base; nucleotides not matched to a gene: 5. The CDR3 loop is CASNPGQGVNYGYTF. The CDR3 nucleotides read TGTGCCAGCAACCCGGGACAGGGGGTTAACTATGGCTACACCTTC.

V is TRBV28 and J is TRBJ2-7; no definite D call. The V and J ends lost 2 bases and 5 bases respectively, with 10 bases between them. The CDR3 is made up of 13 amino acids. The V gene's germline CDR1 is MDHEN and CDR2 SYDVKM. The CDR3 here is CASSLRRVDEQYF. The CDR3 coding sequence is TGTGCCAGCAGTTTAAGACGGGTTGACGAGCAGTACTTC. Variable domain in full (rest from reference TRBV28 and TRBJ2-7): DVKVTQSSRYLVKRTGEKVFLECVQDMDHENMFWYRQDPGLGLRLIYFSYDVKMKEKGDIPEGYSVSREKKERFSLILESASTNQTSMYLCASSLRRVDEQYFGPGTRLTVT.

There are a few counts of this clonotype. This chain connects TRBV29-1 to TRBJ2-5; a weak D match, TRBD1 (6 bases). V was cut by 6 bases and J by 4 bases, with 15 bases left in between. Germline V CDR1 and CDR2: SQVTM, ANQGSEA. The CDR3 totals 13 residues. The CDR3 coding sequence is TGCAGCGTAGCTACAGGGTCTGGAGAGACCCAGTACTTC. The encoded protein is CSVATGSGETQYF. Combining the CDR3 with reference TRBV29-1 and TRBJ2-5 gives the whole variable domain SAVISQKPSRDICQRGTSLTIQCQVDSQVTMMFWYRQQPGQSLTLIATANQGSEATYESGFVIDKFPISRPNLTFSTLTVSNMSPEDSSIYLCSVATGSGETQYFGPGTRLLVL.